These 8 T cell receptor beta chains were all obtained from the same sample, sequenced in a study of T cell changes during pregnancy in multiple sclerosis. Assay: immunoSEQ multiplex PCR; the TCRdb copy retains only in-frame clones and omits some. The profile shows tens of thousands of clones, about 91% of them singletons. The source was peripheral blood, collected before pregnancy. The source of these receptors is a female donor with multiple sclerosis, enrolled in a pregnancy study.

This chain uses TRBV27 with TRBJ2-5; 12 nucleotides match TRBD1. Germline values: CDR1 MNHEY, CDR2 SMNVEV (reference sequence). V dropped 7 bases and J dropped 4; count of bases not matched to a gene: 13. CDR3 size: 17 residues. This chain's CDR3 is CASTLTGQGAPLETQYF. In nucleotides, the CDR3 is TGTGCCAGCACACTAACGGGACAGGGGGCGCCTCTAGAGACCCAGTACTTC.

This clone was counted a single time. The chain uses TRBV2 and TRBJ2-7, with TRBD1 matching over 8 bases. CDR3 length equals 13 residues. The germline gives CDR1 SNHLY, CDR2 FYNNEI. V lost 7 bases, J lost 1 base, and 3 bases stayed unmatched. This CDR3 is CASTGTGSYEQYF. Here the CDR3 DNA reads TGTGCCAGCACCGGGACAGGATCCTACGAGCAGTACTTC.

The rearrangement joins TRBV30 to TRBJ1-1; TRBD1 matches 11 bases. The CDR3 totals 14 residues. Germline V gene sequence: CDR1 GTSNPN, CDR2 SVGIG (reference sequence). V shed 5 bases and J 5 bases; nucleotides not matched to a gene: 7. The CDR3 nucleotides read TGTGCCTGGCGGGACAGGGGGAGGGGGACTGAAGCTTTCTTT. Amino acid sequence: CAWRDRGRGTEAFF.

The chain has TRBV20-1 and TRBJ1-1; tentative D call: TRBD1 (6 bases). V lost 1 base and J 11 bases, leaving 8 bases between the germline ends. The CDR3 totals 10 residues. The germline CDR1 and CDR2 sequences are DFQATT and SNEGSKA (reference sequence). CDR3 nucleotides: TGCAGTGCTAGAGTAACAGGGGCTTTCTTT. Protein sequence: CSARVTGAFF.

The chain links TRBV9 to TRBJ2-3, with no clear D. Deletions cut 1 base from V and 0 bases from J, with 12 bases between. This CDR3 has 16 amino acids. Germline CDR1 reads SGDLS; CDR2 reads YYNGEE. The CDR3 here is CASSVIGTTSTDTQYF. The CDR3 DNA follows: TGTGCCAGCAGCGTAATCGGCACGACTAGCACAGATACGCAGTATTTT.

CDR3 nucleotide sequence: TGTGCCAGCAGTGGGAGTGGCACAGATACGCAGTATTTT. Encoded protein: CASSGSGTDTQYF. The V and J genes are TRBV2 and TRBJ2-3; D unresolved. Trimming took off 4 bases at V and 1 base at J, with 6 bases between the two ends. This CDR3 has 13 amino acids. Germline V gene lookup returns CDR1 SNHLY and CDR2 FYNNEI.

The CDR3 sequence: CASSLLQAGSYNSPLHF. CDR3 DNA: TGTGCCAGCTCACTATTACAAGCGGGCTCCTATAATTCACCCCTCCACTTT. The chain employs TRBV18 and TRBJ1-6, with D hard to call. Germline CDR1 is KGHSH and CDR2 is LQKENI. The CDR3 totals 17 residues. V lost 4 bases and J lost 0, with 13 bases in between.

The chain's CDR3 is CASSPRQGSTDTQYF. As DNA, the CDR3 is TGTGCCAGCAGCCCGAGACAGGGGAGCACAGATACGCAGTATTTT. The rearrangement links TRBV11-3 to TRBJ2-3; 8 nucleotides agree with TRBD1. This CDR3 has 15 residues. CDR1 SGHNT and CDR2 YENEEA come from the germline V gene. J lost 0 bases, V lost 5 bases, and 4 bases had no gene match.